Listed below are T cell receptor beta chains from one sample, sequenced in a study of cytomegalovirus exposure and HLA in healthy donors. Only in-frame clones appear in the TCRdb table, and some are missing; sequencing was by immunoSEQ multiplex PCR. The sample has 150,000 or so clones, 65% to 80% seen once. The sample was PBMCs. The receptors were sampled from a man aged 40-49 years in good health and CMV-seropositive. Both conserved end residues are part of each CDR3. A D gene is named only where the DNA matches it firmly. Clone sizes are given selectively: once, few, many, or a class where the clone is expanded.

D gene	clone size	V gene	J gene	CDR3 DNA	CDR3 protein
.	.	TRBV5-1	TRBJ2-7	TGCGCCAGCAGCCACGGACTGGCCTACGAGCAGTACTTC	CASSHGLAYEQYF
.	.	TRBV28	TRBJ1-3	TGTGCCAGCAGTGCCCCGGGACTGAACTCTGGAAACACCATATATTTT	CASSAPGLNSGNTIYF
TRBD2	.	TRBV28	TRBJ2-7	TGTGCCAGCAGTTTAGGAGCGGGAGGATCGTCCGAGCAGTACTTC	CASSLGAGGSSEQYF
TRBD1	.	TRBV7-9	TRBJ1-5	TGTGCCAGCAGGCTTGACAGGGATGGGCCCCAGCATTTT	CASRLDRDGPQHF
.	.	TRBV28	TRBJ1-2	TGTGCCAGCAGTTCCTCCGGACGGGGCTATGGCTACACCTTC	CASSSSGRGYGYTF
TRBD2	.	TRBV13	TRBJ2-1	TGTGCCAGCAGCTTCACCGGGACTAGCGGGAGGAATGAGCAGTTCTTC	CASSFTGTSGRNEQFF
.	.	TRBV29-1	TRBJ2-1	TGCAGCTTCCGGGATCACCTCTACAATGAGCAGTTCTTC	CSFRDHLYNEQFF
.	.	TRBV5-1	TRBJ1-6	TGCGCCAGCAGCTTGGAGGGGACTGACCTTAATTCACCCCTCCACTTT	CASSLEGTDLNSPLHF
.	.	TRBV6-1	TRBJ1-1	TGTGCCAGCAGTGCTCAGGGGCTAACTGAAGCTTTCTTT	CASSAQGLTEAFF
TRBD2	.	TRBV27	TRBJ2-3	TGTGCCAGCAGGGAACTAGCGCCTATCCGCACAGATACGCAGTATTTT	CASRELAPIRTDTQYF
.	.	TRBV7-9	TRBJ2-1	TGTGCCGGCTCCGGGGGTTCGAGGAGCTCCTACAATGAGCAGTTCTTC	CAGSGGSRSSYNEQFF
TRBD1	.	TRBV7-8	TRBJ2-5	TGTGCCAGCAGCCTCCGGGACAGTCAAGAGACCCAGTACTTC	CASSLRDSQETQYF
TRBD1	.	TRBV2	TRBJ1-5	TGTGCCAGCAGTGGTGGGACAGGGAATCAGCCCCAGCATTTT	CASSGGTGNQPQHF
.	.	TRBV5-1	TRBJ1-2	TGCGCCAGCAGCCAAACCCAGGGATACTACACCTTC	CASSQTQGYYTF
TRBD1	few	TRBV28	TRBJ1-4	TGTGCCAGCAGTTTACCAACAGGGGCTAATGAAAAACTGTTTTTT	CASSLPTGANEKLFF
TRBD2	.	TRBV6-1	TRBJ2-2	TGTGCCAGCAGTGCTTTTAGCGGGGGAAACACCGGGGAGCTGTTTTTT	CASSAFSGGNTGELFF
.	.	TRBV21-1	TRBJ1-2	TGTGCCAGCAGCGGATCAATCCGGGACAGGGGCTTCACGGGGGGCTACACCTTC	CASSGSIRDRGFTGGYTF